This T cell receptor (beta chain) comes out of a study of cytomegalovirus exposure and HLA in healthy donors. Study-wide points: The listing of 150 to 200 TCR beta chains classed them as cytomegalovirus-associated.

The PCR was carried out with 60 Vbeta primers and 13 Jbeta primers. The data were produced by immunoSEQ multiplex PCR, yet TCRdb's version contains in-frame clones alone and is incomplete. The sample lists around 150,000 clones, approximately 76% seen once, with about 2.1% in the top ten. The CDR3 length is 14 residues. The germline V gene has CDR1 SNHLY and CDR2 FYNNEI. Trimming removed 6 bases from V and 10 bases from J, with 16 bases in between. Details on this clone: No antigen is known for it.

The V and J genes are TRBV2 and TRBJ1-6; possibly TRBD1 for D (5 bases). The receptor's source is a female donor in good health and CMV-seronegative. Specimen: PBMCs. CDR3 sequence (DNA): TGTGCCAGCAGGCGGGGACCTACGGGGTCACCCCTCCACTTT. This gives the protein CASRRGPTGSPLHF.